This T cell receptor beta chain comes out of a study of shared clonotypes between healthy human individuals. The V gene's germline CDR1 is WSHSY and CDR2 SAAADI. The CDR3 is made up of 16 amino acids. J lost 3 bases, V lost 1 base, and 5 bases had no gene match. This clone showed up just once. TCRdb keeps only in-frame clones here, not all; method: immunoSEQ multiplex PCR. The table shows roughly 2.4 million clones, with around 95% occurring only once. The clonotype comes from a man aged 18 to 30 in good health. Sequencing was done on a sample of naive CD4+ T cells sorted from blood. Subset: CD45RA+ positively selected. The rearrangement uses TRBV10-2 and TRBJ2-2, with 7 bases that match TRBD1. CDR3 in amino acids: CASSEFRQGDTGELFF. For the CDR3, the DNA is TGCGCCAGCAGTGAGTTCCGGCAGGGGGACACCGGGGAGCTGTTTTTT.